These T cell receptor beta chains were read from a single sample in a study of blood T cell repertoires in COVID-19. Generated by immunoSEQ multiplex PCR, the TCRdb table keeps only in-frame clones and is missing some. The sample has roughly 180,000 clones, over 70% seen once; the top ten hold about an eighth. Sequencing was carried out using PBMCs or T cells enriched from blood (not recorded which). The receptors were sampled from a man between 60 and 75 years old who had been exposed to COVID-19. The CDR3 runs from the conserved cysteine through the conserved F or W.

TRBV5-1 CASSQNPGLTRGTEAFF
TRBV14 CASSQERGSPLHF
TRBV4-1 CASSQKERGYTGELFF
TRBV7-9 CASSPEVGGPAFF
TRBV15 CATAGGPRINEQFF
TRBV19 CASSIDAGADTQYF
TRBV7-2 CASSLEPQGLSNEQFF
TRBV6-4 CASRTDSGANVLTF
TRBV5-1 CASSSSQAGVAETQYF
TRBV25-1 CASYERLAGCDNEQFF
TRBV5-1 CASSLGQGLSEQYF
TRBV11-2 CASSSRLTGAQETQYF